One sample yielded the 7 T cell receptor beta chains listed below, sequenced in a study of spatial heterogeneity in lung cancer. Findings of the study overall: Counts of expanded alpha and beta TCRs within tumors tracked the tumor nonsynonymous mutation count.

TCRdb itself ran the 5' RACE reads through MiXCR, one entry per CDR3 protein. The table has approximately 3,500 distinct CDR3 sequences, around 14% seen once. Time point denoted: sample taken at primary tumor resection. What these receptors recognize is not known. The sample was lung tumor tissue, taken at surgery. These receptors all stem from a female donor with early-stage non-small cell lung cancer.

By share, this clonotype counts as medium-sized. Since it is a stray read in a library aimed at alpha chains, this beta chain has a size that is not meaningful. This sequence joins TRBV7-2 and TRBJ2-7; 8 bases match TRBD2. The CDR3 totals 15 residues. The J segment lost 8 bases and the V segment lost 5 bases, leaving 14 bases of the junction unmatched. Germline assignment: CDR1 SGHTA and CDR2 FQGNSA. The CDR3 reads CASSPTGTRGGKQYF. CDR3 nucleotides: TGTGCCAGCAGCCCGACCGGGACCCGGGGGGGGAAGCAGTACTTC.

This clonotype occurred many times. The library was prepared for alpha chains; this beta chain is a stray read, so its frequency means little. The CDR3 nucleotides read TGCAGTGCTAGAGACCCAGACCAGAACTACGAGCAGTACTTC. Its translation: CSARDPDQNYEQYF. The chain is built from TRBV20-1 and TRBJ2-7; D ambiguous. Germline values: CDR1 DFQATT, CDR2 SNEGSKA (reference sequence). This CDR3 spans 14 amino acids. Trimming took off 0 bases at V and 3 bases at J, with 12 bases between the two ends.

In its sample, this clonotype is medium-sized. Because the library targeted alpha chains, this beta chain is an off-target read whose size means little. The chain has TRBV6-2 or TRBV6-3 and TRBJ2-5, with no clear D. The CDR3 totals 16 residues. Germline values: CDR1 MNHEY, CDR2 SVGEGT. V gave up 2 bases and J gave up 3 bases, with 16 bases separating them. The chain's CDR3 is CASSYRAGFGEETQYF. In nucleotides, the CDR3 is TGTGCCAGCAGTTACCGCGCCGGGTTTGGTGAAGAGACCCAGTACTTC.

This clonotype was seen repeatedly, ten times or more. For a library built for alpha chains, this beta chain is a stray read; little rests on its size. In nucleotides, the CDR3 is TGTGCCTGGAGTGTACTCGGGACAGGGAGTCCTGAAGCTTTCTTT. This encodes CAWSVLGTGSPEAFF. The V call is TRBV30, the J call TRBJ1-1, with 9 bases that match TRBD1. With 0 bases clipped from V and 6 bases from J, the junction kept 8 bases outside the gene matches. Germline V gives CDR1 GTSNPN, CDR2 SVGIG (reference sequence). The CDR3 contains 15 residues.

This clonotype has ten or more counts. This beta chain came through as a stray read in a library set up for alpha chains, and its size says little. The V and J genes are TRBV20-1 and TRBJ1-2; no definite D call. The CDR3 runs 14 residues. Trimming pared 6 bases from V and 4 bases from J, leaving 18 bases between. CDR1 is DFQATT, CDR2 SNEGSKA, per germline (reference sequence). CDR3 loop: CSAWTSIISYGYTF. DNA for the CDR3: TGCAGTGCGTGGACGTCGATCATTTCCTATGGCTACACCTTC.

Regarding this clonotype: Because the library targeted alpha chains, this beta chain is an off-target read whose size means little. The CDR3 bases are TGTGCCAGCAGCCCCGTGTTGAGGACAGTTCTAGCCAAAAACATTCAGTACTTC. Translation gives CASSPVLRTVLAKNIQYF. The V call is TRBV12-3 or TRBV12-4, the J call TRBJ2-4; D possibly corresponds to TRBD1 (6 bases). Trimming removed 6 bases at V and 0 bases at J, with 21 bases between. The CDR3 is made up of 18 amino acids.

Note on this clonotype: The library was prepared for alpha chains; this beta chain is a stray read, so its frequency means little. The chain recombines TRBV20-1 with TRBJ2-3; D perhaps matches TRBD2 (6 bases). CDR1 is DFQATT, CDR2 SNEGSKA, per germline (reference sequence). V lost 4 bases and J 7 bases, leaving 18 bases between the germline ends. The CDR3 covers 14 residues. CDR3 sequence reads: CSATSGTGPNTQYF. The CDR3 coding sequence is TGCAGTGCTACTTCCGGGACTGGACCCAATACGCAGTATTTT.